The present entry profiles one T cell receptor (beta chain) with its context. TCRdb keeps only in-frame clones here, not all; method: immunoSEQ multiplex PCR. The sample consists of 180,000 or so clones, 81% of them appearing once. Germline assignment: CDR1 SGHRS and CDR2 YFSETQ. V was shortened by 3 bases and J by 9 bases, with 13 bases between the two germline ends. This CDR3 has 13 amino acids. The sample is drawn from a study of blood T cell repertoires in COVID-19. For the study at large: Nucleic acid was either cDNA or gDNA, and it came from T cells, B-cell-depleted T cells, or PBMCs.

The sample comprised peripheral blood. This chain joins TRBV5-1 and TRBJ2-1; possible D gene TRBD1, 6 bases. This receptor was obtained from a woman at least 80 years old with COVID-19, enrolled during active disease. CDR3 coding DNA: TGCGCCAGCAGCTGGGACATTCAGGGTGAGCAGTTCTTC. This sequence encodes CASSWDIQGEQFF.